This T cell receptor (beta chain) was captured in a study of blood T cell repertoires in COVID-19 (dated by TCRdb to 2020 to 2021). About the investigation overall: The collaborator samples originated in the United States, Italy and Spain and spanned the acute and convalescent phases of COVID-19. HLA class I and class II types, where available, came from metadata supplied by the sample provider rather than from assay-based typing. Subjects who had been exposed to COVID-19, were actively infected with it, or had recovered from it provided the deeply sampled blood TCRbeta repertoires that made up the dataset. The material from the prospective study consisted of cDNA or gDNA derived from T cells, B-cell-depleted T cells, or PBMCs. Samples came from the ongoing ImmuneRACE study (first 160 participants) plus 1,254 subjects from 6 global collaborators. Nearly every sample came with metadata listing a de-identified subject ID, COVID-19 status, age in years and sex. The repertoires were released in a freely available public database intended as a resource for research on the immune response to SARS-CoV-2. Points the paper makes about the study in general: How much clinical and demographic metadata was included differed by source and by participant, and the metadata was provided uncurated.

TCRbeta CDR3 regions were amplified from genomic DNA by means of the immunoSEQ Assay, a bias-controlled multiplex PCR. The study's processing was this. The number of nucleated cells in each sample was estimated from the amplification of reference gene primers within the assay. Sequence reads were collapsed and filtered to measure the absolute abundance of every unique TCRbeta CDR3 rearrangement. For each sample, productive Simpson clonality was calculated as the square root of Simpson's diversity index over productive rearrangements. As stored in TCRdb, this immuneACCESS dataset retains in-frame rearrangements with V and J assigned. A fraction of the clones does not appear; measured against another copy, unresolved V genes explain less than half of the discrepancy, and the remainder lacks a known reason. V and J calls plus clone size are reproduced from that table; the DNA served to infer D and trimming. The sample has 47,000 or so clones on record, roughly four fifths of them singletons. The ten largest clones add up to around 2.5% of the sample.

As concerns this clone: No antigen is known for it. There are no base qualities to consult, and no much larger clone falls within one base.

CDR1 and CDR2, looked up from the germline V gene, are MGHRA and YSYEKL. V and J lose 2 bases and 4 bases, and a span of 21 bases separates them. The CDR3, cysteine through phenylalanine, is 17 amino acids long. Only the CDR3 part of the read is kept: 51 bases, read in frame from the first base. Whole blood was collected in K2EDTA tubes by collaborating institutions according to the institutions' own protocols. For TCRbeta analysis, collaborators shipped samples as frozen whole blood, isolated PBMCs, or DNA extracted from either of those sample types. The sequenced material came from peripheral blood. Recombination linked TRBV4-1 to TRBJ2-7; 5 matching bases give a weak D call of TRBD1. The source of this sequence is a woman between 55 and 75 years old with acute or convalescent COVID-19. The encoded CDR3 is CASSQLILTGGIYEQYF. In nucleotide form, the sequence is TGCGCCAGCAGCCAATTAATCCTAACAGGTGGGATTTACGAGCAGTACTTC.